These 16 T cell receptor beta chains originate from one sample sequenced in a study of Ad26.COV2.S vaccination and SARS-CoV-2 variants. Sample treatment: some 20 received Ad26.COV2.S at low or high dose, single or two shots; 5 received placebo; per-sample allocation not given. Samples were taken on day 63 after the first vaccine or placebo injection. TCRdb's copy holds only in-frame clones and misses some; the assay was immunoSEQ multiplex PCR. Among roughly 700,000 clones listed, around 90% were seen once. The sequencing used peripheral blood, collected in a trial of Ad26.COV2.S vaccine versus placebo. Receptors originate from a person aged 18-60 years who received the Ad26.COV2.S COVID-19 vaccine or a placebo.

This chain connects TRBV6-5 to TRBJ2-1; either TRBD1 or TRBD2 may fit D (5 bases each). Per germline, CDR1 MNHEY and CDR2 SVGAGI. The CDR3 runs to 14 residues. V was clipped by 7 bases and J by 3 bases, with 13 bases between them. CDR3 in amino acids: CASNKRDLYNEQFF. As DNA, the CDR3 is TGTGCCAGCAACAAAAGGGACCTCTACAATGAGCAGTTCTTC.

The rearrangement joins TRBV7-2 to TRBJ2-7, with TRBD2 matching over 10 bases. CDR3 length equals 14 residues. With 7 bases clipped from V and 6 bases from J, the junction kept 9 bases outside the gene matches. From germline, CDR1 is SGHTA and CDR2 FQGNSA. The CDR3: CASTPGLAIGEQYF. CDR3 DNA: TGTGCCAGCACCCCGGGACTAGCGATTGGCGAGCAGTACTTC.

About this clone: At one boundary the junction diverges from the germline segment, which might be a read error. The chain couples TRBV27 to TRBJ2-1, with no clear D. Germline V lookup: CDR1 MNHEY, CDR2 SMNVEV (reference sequence). There are 13 residues in the CDR3. CDR3 amino acids: CASSLSIYSEQFF. The DNA for the CDR3 is TGTGCCAGCAGTTTATCCATCTACAGTGAGCAGTTCTTC.

The V gene is TRBV6-4, the J gene TRBJ1-6, with no clear D. This CDR3 is 13 amino acids long. Germline-derived CDR1 and CDR2 are MRHNA and SNTAGT. Trimming shortened V by 2 bases and J by 9 bases, and 8 bases separated the two germline ends. The CDR3 reads CASSDSIASPLHF. The CDR3 DNA reads TGTGCCAGCAGTGACAGCATTGCTTCACCCCTCCACTTT.

The chain combines TRBV10-3 with TRBJ2-1, with D possibly being TRBD1 (5 bases). V was clipped by 3 bases and J by 3 bases, with 9 bases between them. Germline assignment: CDR1 ENHRY and CDR2 SYGVKD. This CDR3 has 14 amino acids. The CDR3 nucleotides are TGTGCCATCAGTGATAGGACAAGCTACAATGAGCAGTTCTTC. It specifies CAISDRTSYNEQFF.

This clone was observed once. This chain connects TRBV30 to TRBJ1-5; TRBD1 agrees at 8 bases. The V gene end was trimmed by 2 bases and the J gene end by 2 bases; junction bases not matched to a gene: 5. CDR1 and CDR2 from the germline V gene are GTSNPN and SVGIG (reference sequence). The CDR3 is 15 residues long. The CDR3 here is CAWSPGQGGNQPQHF. CDR3 sequence (DNA): TGTGCCTGGAGTCCAGGACAGGGTGGCAATCAGCCCCAGCATTTT.

This clone has just one count. The V and J genes are TRBV29-1 and TRBJ2-1; tentatively, D is TRBD1 or TRBD2 (5 bases each). CDR3 size: 12 residues. CDR1 SQVTM and CDR2 ANQGSEA come from the germline V gene. V was trimmed by 7 bases and J by 7 bases, leaving 14 bases between them. In DNA form, the CDR3 reads TGCAGCGGGTTCGAGGGGATGAATGAGCAGTTCTTC. Translated: CSGFEGMNEQFF.

This chain connects TRBV10-1 to TRBJ1-1, with a possible D match to TRBD1 (6 bases). The CDR3 spans 15 residues. V was trimmed by 0 bases and J by 0 bases, leaving 8 bases between them. Per germline, CDR1 WNHNN and CDR2 SYGVQD (reference sequence). CDR3 residues: CASSESGGLNTEAFF. DNA of the CDR3: TGCGCCAGCAGTGAGTCCGGGGGGCTGAACACTGAAGCTTTCTTT.

The V call is TRBV3-1 (or the pseudogene TRBV3-2), the J call TRBJ2-3, with 12 bases that match TRBD2. Germline-derived CDR1 and CDR2 are LGHDT and YNNKEL (reference sequence). The CDR3 totals 12 residues. With V trimmed by 5 bases and J by 14 bases, 5 bases remained unmatched. CDR3 loop: CASSETSGGAYF. CDR3 nucleotide sequence: TGTGCCAGCAGCGAGACTAGCGGGGGCGCGTATTTT.

This chain joins TRBV19 and TRBJ2-7; 9 bases fit TRBD1. CDR3 size: 15 residues. Trimming at V came to 6 bases and at J to 6 bases, leaving 12 bases not matched to a gene. Germline V gene sequence: CDR1 LNHDA, CDR2 SQIVND (reference sequence). CDR3 nucleotides: TGTGCCAGTAGCACCGGCTCGGGACAGGGTACCGAGCAGTACTTC. It codes for CASSTGSGQGTEQYF.

J is TRBJ2-7 and V is TRBV6-5; either TRBD1 or TRBD2 may fit D (5 bases each). CDR3 size: 15 residues. V lost 0 bases to trimming and J lost 0 bases, with 9 bases between them. Germline V gene data show CDR1 as MNHEY and CDR2 as SVGAGI. CDR3 sequence (DNA): TGTGCCAGCAGTTACTCGAAGGGGAGCTCCTACGAGCAGTACTTC. Translating gives CASSYSKGSSYEQYF.

This clone showed up just a few times. The chain combines TRBV20-1 with TRBJ1-2, with 8 bases identical to TRBD1. Per the germline V gene, CDR1 is DFQATT and CDR2 is SNEGSKA (reference sequence). This CDR3 has 11 residues. The ends lost 5 bases at V and 8 bases at J; junction bases unmatched: 4. CDR3 DNA: TGCAGTGCTCGGACAGGGACAGGCTACACCTTC. Protein product: CSARTGTGYTF.

V gene TRBV5-8 combines with J gene TRBJ2-5, with D uncertain. The CDR3 totals 14 residues. Trimming pared 2 bases from V and 0 bases from J, leaving 8 bases between. Germline V gene data show CDR1 as SGHTS and CDR2 as YDEGEE. The CDR3, as DNA: TGTGCCAGCAGCTTCCCGACGTACCAAGAGACCCAGTACTTC. The encoded protein is CASSFPTYQETQYF.

The rearrangement uses TRBV2 and TRBJ2-1; D is undetermined. CDR1 and CDR2 (germline): SNHLY, FYNNEI. V dropped 7 bases and J dropped 7 bases, with 8 bases sitting between them. This CDR3 spans 11 amino acids. The CDR3 is CASTPGNEQFF. CDR3 DNA: TGTGCCAGCACCCCGGGTAATGAGCAGTTCTTC.

This clone has more than one count but fewer than ten. The J gene is TRBJ1-1, the V gene TRBV30; 7 bases align to TRBD1. The CDR3 totals 13 residues. CDR1 GTSNPN and CDR2 SVGIG come from the germline V gene (reference sequence). The V and J ends lost 5 bases and 0 bases, in that order; junction bases with no gene match: 3. The CDR3 bases are TGTGCCTGGGCGACAGGGATGAACACTGAAGCTTTCTTT. Protein: CAWATGMNTEAFF.

This clone was recorded a few times. Other DNA sequences of this sample code for an identical CDR3. CDR3 DNA sequence: TGCAGTGCTAGAGGGGGCTACGAGCAGTACTTC. This translates into CSARGGYEQYF. The chain is built from TRBV20-1 and TRBJ2-7; no firm D call. Germline loops: CDR1 DFQATT, CDR2 SNEGSKA (reference sequence). Trimming removed 1 base at V and 3 bases at J, with 4 bases between. The CDR3 is made up of 11 amino acids.